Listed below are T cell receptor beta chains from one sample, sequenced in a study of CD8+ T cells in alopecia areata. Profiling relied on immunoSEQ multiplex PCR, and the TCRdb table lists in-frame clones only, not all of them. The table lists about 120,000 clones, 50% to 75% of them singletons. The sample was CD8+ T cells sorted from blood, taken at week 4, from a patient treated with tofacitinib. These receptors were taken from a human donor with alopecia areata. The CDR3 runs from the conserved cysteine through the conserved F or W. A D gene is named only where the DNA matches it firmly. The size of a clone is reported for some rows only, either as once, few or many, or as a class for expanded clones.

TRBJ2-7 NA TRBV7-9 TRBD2 TGTGCCAGCAGCTTGATGGCGGGCGGGAGCTCCTACGAGCAGTACTTC CASSLMAGGSSYEQYF
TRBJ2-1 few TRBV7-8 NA TGTGCCAGCAGCGAACGGACGACCTACAATGAGCAGTTCTTC CASSERTTYNEQFF
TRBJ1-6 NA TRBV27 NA TGTGCCAGCAGCTCCCTGATGCGGGATAATTCACCCCTCCACTTT CASSSLMRDNSPLHF
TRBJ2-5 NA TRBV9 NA TGTGCCAGCAGCCCAGCCCCACGGGGGCAAGAGACCCAGTACTTC CASSPAPRGQETQYF
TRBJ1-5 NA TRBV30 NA TGTGCCTGGAGTACCGGGGGCAATCAGCCCCAGCATTTT CAWSTGGNQPQHF
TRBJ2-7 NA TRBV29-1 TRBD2 TGCAGCGTTGTTCGGGGGGACTCTACCAGCTCCTACGAGCAGTACTTC CSVVRGDSTSSYEQYF
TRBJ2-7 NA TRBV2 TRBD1 TGTGCCAGCAAGGACAGGGACTACGAGCAGTACTTC CASKDRDYEQYF
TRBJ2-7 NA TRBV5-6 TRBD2 TGTGCCAGCAGCTCCGGACTAGCGCTCTACGAGCAGTACTTC CASSSGLALYEQYF
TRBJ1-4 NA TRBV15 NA TGTGCCACCAGCAGAGCCGGGGCTAATGAAAAACTGTTTTTT CATSRAGANEKLFF
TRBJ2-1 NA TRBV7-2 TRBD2 TGTGCCAGCAGCACCCCTAGCGGGGGGGACAATGAGCAGTTCTTC CASSTPSGGDNEQFF
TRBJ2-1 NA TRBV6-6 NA TGTGCCAGCCAGGCGGAGAACAATGAGCAGTTCTTC CASQAENNEQFF
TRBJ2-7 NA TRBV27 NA TGTGCCAGCAGTTTCCAATACGAGCAGTACTTC CASSFQYEQYF
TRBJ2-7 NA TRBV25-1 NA TGTGCCAGCAGCTATACCGGGACAAGCTACGAGCAGTACTTC CASSYTGTSYEQYF
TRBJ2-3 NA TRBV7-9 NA TGTGCCAGCAGCCAACCGCGCGGCACAGATACGCAGTATTTT CASSQPRGTDTQYF
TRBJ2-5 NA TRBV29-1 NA TGCAGCGTTGAAGATCAGGACAGTCAAGAGACCCAGTACTTC CSVEDQDSQETQYF
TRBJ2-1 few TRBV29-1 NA TGCAGCGTGTACAAGGCGAGCTCCTACAATGAGCAGTTCTTC CSVYKASSYNEQFF
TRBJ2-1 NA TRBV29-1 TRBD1 TGCAGCGTTGAAGCCCCGGACAGGGGTCAAAACAATGAGCAGTTCTTC CSVEAPDRGQNNEQFF
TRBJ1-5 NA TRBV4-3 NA TGCGCCAGCAGCCAAGAAAGCACCTTTCCTAATCAGCCCCAGCATTTT CASSQESTFPNQPQHF
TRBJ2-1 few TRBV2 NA TGTGCCGCCCAAAGGACTCGCGGTGAGCAGTTCTTC CAAQRTRGEQFF
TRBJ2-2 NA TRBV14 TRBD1 TGTGCCAGCAGCCCAGCGGGACAGGGTACGAAGGACACCGGGGAGCTGTTTTTT CASSPAGQGTKDTGELFF
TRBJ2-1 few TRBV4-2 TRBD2 TGTGCCAGCAGCCAAGGCGCGGGGGGGCCCAATGAGCAGTTCTTC CASSQGAGGPNEQFF
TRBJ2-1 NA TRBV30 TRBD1 TGTGCCTGGGTTGGGACAGACTACAATGAGCAGTTCTTC CAWVGTDYNEQFF
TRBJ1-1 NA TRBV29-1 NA TGCAGCGTCGTACAGGGCACTGAAGCTTTCTTT CSVVQGTEAFF
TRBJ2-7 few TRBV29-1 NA TGCAGCGTCGGAGGGGGACATGCGCTCTACGAGCAGTACTTC CSVGGGHALYEQYF
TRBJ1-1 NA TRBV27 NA TGTGCCAGCAGTGACAGCTTCAAGACTGAAGCTTTCTTT CASSDSFKTEAFF
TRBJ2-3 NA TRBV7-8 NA TGTGCCAGCAGCTCGTATGTTGGAGATACGCAGTATTTT CASSSYVGDTQYF
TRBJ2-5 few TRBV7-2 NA TGTGCCAGCAGCTTAGTTTGGACCCAAGAGACCCAGTACTTC CASSLVWTQETQYF
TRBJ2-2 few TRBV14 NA TGTGCCAGCAGCCACACCTCTGAGATTAACACCGGGGAGCTGTTTTTT CASSHTSEINTGELFF
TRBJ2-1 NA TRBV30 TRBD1 TGTGCCTGGAGTCGGACAGGGGGCTGGAATGAGCAGTTCTTC CAWSRTGGWNEQFF
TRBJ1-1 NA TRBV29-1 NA TGCAGCGCAGGACAGACTGAAGCTTTCTTT CSAGQTEAFF
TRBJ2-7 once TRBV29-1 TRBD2 TGCAGCGTTCTAGCGGGGTTCTCCTACGAGCAGTACTTC CSVLAGFSYEQYF
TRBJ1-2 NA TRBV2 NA TGTGCCAGCAGAGAGCGAGGGGTTCGGGGCTACACCTTC CASRERGVRGYTF
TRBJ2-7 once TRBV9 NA TGTGCCAGCAGCCCGTACATTGGGGAGTACGAGCAGTACTTC CASSPYIGEYEQYF
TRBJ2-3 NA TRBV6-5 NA TGTGCCAGCAGTCCAGAGCCCGAGGATACGCAGTATTTT CASSPEPEDTQYF
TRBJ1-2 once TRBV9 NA TGTGCCAGCAGCGCGGAGTTTACAATCTATGGCTACACCTTC CASSAEFTIYGYTF
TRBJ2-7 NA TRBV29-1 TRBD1 TGCAGCGTGGACAGGTCCAACGAGCAGTACTTC CSVDRSNEQYF
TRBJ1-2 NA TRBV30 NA TGTGCCTGGAGTGCTACCGGCCCGGGTGGCTACACCTTC CAWSATGPGGYTF
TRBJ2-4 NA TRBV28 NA TGTGCCAGCAGTCCCGGGGGCCGGGACTTAGCCAAAAACATTCAGTACTTC CASSPGGRDLAKNIQYF
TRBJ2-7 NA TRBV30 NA TGTGCCTGGAGTGTCAAGGGGTCCTACGAGCAGTACTTC CAWSVKGSYEQYF
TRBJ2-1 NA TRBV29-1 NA TGCAGCGTGACCGGGGGCAATGAGCAGTTCTTC CSVTGGNEQFF
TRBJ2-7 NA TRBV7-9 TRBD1 TGTGCCAGCAGCTTCCCGGCGACAGGGACCTACGAGCAGTACTTC CASSFPATGTYEQYF
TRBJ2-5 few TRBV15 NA TGTGCCACCAGCGGCAAAGAGACCCAGTACTTC CATSGKETQYF
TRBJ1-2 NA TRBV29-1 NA TGCAGCGTTGAAGGCTATGGCTACACCTTC CSVEGYGYTF
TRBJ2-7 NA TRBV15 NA TGTGCCACCAGCGCGGACAAAGCCTACGAGCAGTACTTC CATSADKAYEQYF
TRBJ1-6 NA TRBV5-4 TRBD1 TGTGCCAGCAGCACCGGGACAGATAATTCACCCCTCCACTTT CASSTGTDNSPLHF
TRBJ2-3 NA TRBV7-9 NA TGTGCCAGCAGCCGATTTGAGAAAGATACGCAGTATTTT CASSRFEKDTQYF